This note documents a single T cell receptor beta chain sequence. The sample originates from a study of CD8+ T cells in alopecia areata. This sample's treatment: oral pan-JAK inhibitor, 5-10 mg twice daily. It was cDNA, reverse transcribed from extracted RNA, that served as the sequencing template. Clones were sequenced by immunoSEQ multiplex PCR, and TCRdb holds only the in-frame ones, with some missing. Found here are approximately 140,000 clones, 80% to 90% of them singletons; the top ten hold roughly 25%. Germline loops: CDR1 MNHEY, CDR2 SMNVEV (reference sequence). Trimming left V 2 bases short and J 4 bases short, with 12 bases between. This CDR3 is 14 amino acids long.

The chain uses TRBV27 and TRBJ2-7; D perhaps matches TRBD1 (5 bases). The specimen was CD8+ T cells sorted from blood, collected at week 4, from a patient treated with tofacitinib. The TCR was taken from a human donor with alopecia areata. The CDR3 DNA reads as TGTGCCAGCAGTTTAGGGGCCGTAGGGTACGAGCAGTACTTC. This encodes CASSLGAVGYEQYF.